This TCR beta chain was recovered during a study of CXCR3-negative and CXCR3-positive naive CD8 T cells. Study background: About 135 million TRB reads in total, about 1.5 +/- 0.3 million per library.

As for this clonotype: The target antigen is unknown.

Study findings and constraints: With CXCR3 expression partially decreased after cryopreservation, most assays relied on fresh PBMCs. Against CXCR3-negative naive cells, CXCR3-positive naive cells showed more hydrophobic TRB CDR3s. Relative to memory CD8+ cells, whose diversity was much lower, both naive subsets had comparably high diversity.

The libraries of TRB cDNA were constructed through 5' RACE using UMI labels. TCRdb reprocessed the 5' RACE reads and keeps a single row for each CDR3 protein, giving no DNA. This sample's table has 120,000 to 150,000 distinct CDR3 sequences. This CDR3 region has 20 residues. The rearrangement links TRBV21-1 to TRBJ2-4; TCRdb returns TRBD1, unconfirmable since there is no DNA. TRBV21-1 is deemed a pseudogene. This receptor was obtained from a human donor in good health. Some clones in this sample may be carry-over from other donors' samples. Input material: naive CXCR3+ CD8+ T cells from blood. The subset here: CD45RO-CCR7+CD27+CD95- naive CD8+ T cells expressing CXCR3 (TNR3+). CDR3 residues: CASSKLVPEATPLAKNIQYF.